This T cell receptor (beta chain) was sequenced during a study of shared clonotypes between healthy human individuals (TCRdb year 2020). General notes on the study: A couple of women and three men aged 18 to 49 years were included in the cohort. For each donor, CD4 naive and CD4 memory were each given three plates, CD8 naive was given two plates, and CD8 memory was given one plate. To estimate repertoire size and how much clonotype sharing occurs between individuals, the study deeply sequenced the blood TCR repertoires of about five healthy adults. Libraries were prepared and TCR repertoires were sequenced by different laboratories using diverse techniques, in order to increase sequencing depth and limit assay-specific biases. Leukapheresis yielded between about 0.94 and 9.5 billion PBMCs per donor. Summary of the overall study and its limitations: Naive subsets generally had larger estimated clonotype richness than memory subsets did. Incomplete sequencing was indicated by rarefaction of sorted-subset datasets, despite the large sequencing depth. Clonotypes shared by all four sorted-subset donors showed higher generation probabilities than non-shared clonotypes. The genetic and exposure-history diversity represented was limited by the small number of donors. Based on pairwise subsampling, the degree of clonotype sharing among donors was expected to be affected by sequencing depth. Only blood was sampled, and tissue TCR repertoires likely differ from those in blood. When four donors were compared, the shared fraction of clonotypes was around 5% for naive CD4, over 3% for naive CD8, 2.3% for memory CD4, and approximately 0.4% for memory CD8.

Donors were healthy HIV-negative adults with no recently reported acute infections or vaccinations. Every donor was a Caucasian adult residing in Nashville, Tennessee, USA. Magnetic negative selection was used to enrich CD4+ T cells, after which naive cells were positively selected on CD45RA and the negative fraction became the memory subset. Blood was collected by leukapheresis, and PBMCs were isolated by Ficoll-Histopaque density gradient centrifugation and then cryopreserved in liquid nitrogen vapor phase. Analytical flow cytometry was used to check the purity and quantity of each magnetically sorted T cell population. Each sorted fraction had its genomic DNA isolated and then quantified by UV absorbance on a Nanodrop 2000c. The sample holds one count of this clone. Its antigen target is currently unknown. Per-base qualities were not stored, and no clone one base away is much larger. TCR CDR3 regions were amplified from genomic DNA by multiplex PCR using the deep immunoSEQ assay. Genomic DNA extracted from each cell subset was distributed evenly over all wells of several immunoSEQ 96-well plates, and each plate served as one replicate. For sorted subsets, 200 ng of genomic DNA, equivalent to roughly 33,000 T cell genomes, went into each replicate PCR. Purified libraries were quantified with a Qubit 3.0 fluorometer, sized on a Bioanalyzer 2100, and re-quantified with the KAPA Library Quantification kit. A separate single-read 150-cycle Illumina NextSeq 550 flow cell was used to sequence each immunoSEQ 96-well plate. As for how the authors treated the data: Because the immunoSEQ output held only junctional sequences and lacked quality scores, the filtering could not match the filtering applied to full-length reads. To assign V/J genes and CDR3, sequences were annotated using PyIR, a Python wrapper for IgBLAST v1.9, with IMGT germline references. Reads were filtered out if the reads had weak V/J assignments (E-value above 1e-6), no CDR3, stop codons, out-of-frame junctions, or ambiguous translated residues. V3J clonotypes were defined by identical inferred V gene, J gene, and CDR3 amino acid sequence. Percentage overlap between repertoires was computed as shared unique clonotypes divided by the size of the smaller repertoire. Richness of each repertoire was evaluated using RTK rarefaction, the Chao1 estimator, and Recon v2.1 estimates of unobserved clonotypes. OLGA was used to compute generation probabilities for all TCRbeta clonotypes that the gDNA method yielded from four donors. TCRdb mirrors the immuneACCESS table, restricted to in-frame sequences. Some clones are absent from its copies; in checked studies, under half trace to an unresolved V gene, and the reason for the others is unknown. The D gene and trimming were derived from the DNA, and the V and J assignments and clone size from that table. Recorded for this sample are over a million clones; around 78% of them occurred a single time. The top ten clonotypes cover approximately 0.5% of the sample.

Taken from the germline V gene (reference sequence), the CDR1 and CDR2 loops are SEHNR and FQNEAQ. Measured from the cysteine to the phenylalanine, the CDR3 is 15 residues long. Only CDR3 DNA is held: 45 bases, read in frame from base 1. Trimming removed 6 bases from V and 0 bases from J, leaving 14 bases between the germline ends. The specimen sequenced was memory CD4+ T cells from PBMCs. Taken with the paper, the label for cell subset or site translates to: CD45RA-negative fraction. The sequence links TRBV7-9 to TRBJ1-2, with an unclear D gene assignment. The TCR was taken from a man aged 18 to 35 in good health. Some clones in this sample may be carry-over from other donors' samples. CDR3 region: CASSRGRASNYGYTF. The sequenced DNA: TGTGCCAGCAGTCGCGGACGGGCGTCTAACTATGGCTACACCTTC.